This TCR beta chain was recorded in a study of T-cell reconstitution after alpha-beta-depleted transplantation in children. Researchers prepared the TCRbeta library using unique molecular identifiers, the study reports. TCRdb recomputed calls from the PCR reads with MiXCR, one row per CDR3 protein. The table includes about 400,000 distinct CDR3 sequences, about 20% detected once. This CDR3 contains 16 residues. Germline lookup yields CDR1 SGHTA and CDR2 FQGTGA. V shed 0 bases and J shed 0 bases, with 9 bases lying between them. This clonotype was recorded many times. The genes are TRBV7-3 and TRBJ2-1; maybe TRBD2 (5 bases). The source of this sequence is a human donor who donated a stem cell graft to a child with acute myeloid leukemia. The sequencing used PBMCs from the stem cell graft donor, collected from the stem cell graft. The CDR3 DNA is TGTGCCAGCAGCTTAACAGCGGCTAGCTCCTACAATGAGCAGTTCTTC. This gives the protein CASSLTAASSYNEQFF.